The 14 T cell receptor beta chains below all came from one sample that was sequenced in a study of beta chain features in type 1 diabetes. What was sequenced were expressed TCRB transcripts, since all of the isolated RNA had been reverse transcribed. Profiling relied on immunoSEQ multiplex PCR, and the TCRdb table lists in-frame clones only, not all of them. The sample includes about 320,000 clones, 13% to 15% of them seen just once. Sequencing used central memory CD4+ T cells from blood. These receptors originate from a man under 40 in good health.

This clone showed up many times. The chain employs TRBV9 and TRBJ1-5; no firm D call. CDR1 and CDR2 from the germline V gene are SGDLS and YYNGEE. The CDR3 loop spans 15 amino acids. Trimming stripped 0 bases from V and 4 bases from J, with 11 bases between. Here the CDR3 DNA reads TGTGCCAGCAGCGTAGGAAGTACAGAGAATCAGCCCCAGCATTTT. This gives the protein CASSVGSTENQPQHF.

V gene TRBV5-8 combines with J gene TRBJ1-2; D is unclear. This CDR3 is built from 13 residues. Between the trimmed V and J ends, which lost 4 bases and 8 bases, there was a span of 15 bases. Looked up from germline, CDR1 is SGHTS and CDR2 is YDEGEE. The CDR3 protein is CASSLGGGYGYTF. The CDR3 DNA reads as TGTGCCAGCAGCCTAGGTGGAGGGTACGGCTACACCTTC.

This clone came up a few times. V is TRBV27 and J is TRBJ1-2; 7 bases fit TRBD1. The CDR3 spans 13 residues. The V and J ends lost 6 bases and 7 bases, in that order; junction bases with no gene match: 8. CDR1 is MNHEY and CDR2 is SMNVEV in the germline V gene (reference sequence). The CDR3 DNA follows: TGTGCCAGCAGCTCCGACAGGGCCCCTGGCTACACCTTC. This sequence encodes CASSSDRAPGYTF.

The table lists this clone with a few counts. J is TRBJ1-1 and V is TRBV19; 7 bases match TRBD1. J lost 4 bases, V lost 0 bases, and 14 bases had no gene match. CDR3 length equals 18 residues. Germline V gives CDR1 LNHDA, CDR2 SQIVND (reference sequence). This chain's CDR3 is CASSIDQGDELPGTEAFF. CDR3 nucleotides: TGTGCCAGTAGTATAGATCAGGGGGACGAATTACCGGGCACTGAAGCTTTCTTT.

The chain employs TRBV6-5 and TRBJ2-3; 7 bases align to TRBD2. This CDR3 region has 16 residues. Germline assignment: CDR1 MNHEY and CDR2 SVGAGI. V trimming: 0 bases; J trimming: 2 bases; junction bases outside the gene matches: 5. CDR3 sequence: CASSYSERGATDTQYF. CDR3 DNA: TGTGCCAGCAGTTACTCGGAGCGGGGAGCCACAGATACGCAGTATTTT.

The V and J genes are TRBV15 and TRBJ2-1, with 15 bases fitting TRBD2. CDR1 LNHNV and CDR2 YYDKDF come from the germline V gene (reference sequence). This CDR3 has 15 amino acids. J was trimmed by 9 bases and V by 2 bases; bases with no gene match: 2. In nucleotides, the CDR3 is TGTGCCACCAGCAGAAGGACTAGCGGGGGGGTTGAGCAGTTCTTC. Protein product: CATSRRTSGGVEQFF.

The rearrangement links TRBV2 to TRBJ1-5; the match to TRBD1 covers 7 bases. Germline values: CDR1 SNHLY, CDR2 FYNNEI. V trimming: 6 bases; J trimming: 8 bases; junction bases outside the gene matches: 10. The CDR3 is 14 residues long. The CDR3 DNA reads TGTGCCAGCAGAGGGGACAGTACGACGGAGCCCCAGCATTTT. Translation: CASRGDSTTEPQHF. Based on the CDR3 plus reference TRBV2 and TRBJ1-5, the full variable domain is EPEVTQTPSHQVTQMGQEVILRCVPISNHLYFYWYRQILGQKVEFLVSFYNNEISEKSEIFDDQFSVERPDGSNFTLKIRSTKLEDSAMYFCASRGDSTTEPQHFGDGTRLSIL.

The chain employs TRBV4-2 and TRBJ2-7; 8 bases are a match to TRBD2. V gave up 4 bases and J gave up 4 bases; unmatched junction bases: 18. Germline V gives CDR1 LGHNA, CDR2 YNFKEQ. This CDR3 has 18 amino acids. CDR3 amino acids: CASSPAGGLAGKLYEQYF. In DNA form, the CDR3 reads TGTGCCAGCAGCCCGGCGGGAGGATTAGCGGGGAAGTTATACGAGCAGTACTTC.

In this sample, this clone turned up a few times. The CDR3 DNA is TGCAGCGTTGTTGAGGCAGGGGGAGAGACCCAGTACTTC. Protein: CSVVEAGGETQYF. The chain has TRBV29-1 and TRBJ2-5, with TRBD1 matching 7 bases. CDR1 is SQVTM, CDR2 ANQGSEA, per germline. The CDR3 length is 13 residues. The V and J ends lost 4 bases and 4 bases, in that order; junction bases with no gene match: 6.

This clone was detected many times. In nucleotides, the CDR3 is TGTGCCAGCAGCTATACTAGCGGGGTCGCAGATACGCAGTATTTT. Its protein product is CASSYTSGVADTQYF. V and J are TRBV7-2 and TRBJ2-3, with 10 bases aligning to TRBD2. This CDR3 is 15 amino acids long. The J segment lost 4 bases and the V segment lost 4 bases, leaving 5 bases of the junction unmatched. Germline CDR1 SGHTA, CDR2 FQGNSA.

This clone was found a few times. This chain connects TRBV4-1 to TRBJ2-3; no clear D. The CDR3 extends over 16 amino acids. CDR1 is MGHRA and CDR2 is YSYEKL in the germline V gene. The ends were cut back, 1 base at V and 3 bases at J, with 14 bases in the middle. Here the CDR3 reads CASSQVNLGFTDTQYF. The CDR3 bases are TGCGCCAGCAGCCAAGTAAACCTTGGGTTTACAGATACGCAGTATTTT.

This clone was counted only a few times. The genes are TRBV10-3 and TRBJ2-1; D may match TRBD1 or TRBD2 (6 bases each). Trimming left V 10 bases short and J 5 bases short, with 15 bases between. Germline CDR1 ENHRY, CDR2 SYGVKD. This CDR3 has 13 residues. CDR3 sequence (DNA): TGTGCCAGTCAGGAGGGGGGCGACAATGAGCAGTTCTTC. Residues: CASQEGGDNEQFF.

J is TRBJ2-3 and V is TRBV7-3, with 11 nucleotides matching TRBD2. Germline assignment: CDR1 SGHTA and CDR2 FQGTGA. V shed 5 bases, J shed 5 bases, and the junction held 9 bases outside the gene matches. The CDR3 runs to 16 residues. This CDR3 is CASSNRLAGLGDTQYF. As DNA, the CDR3 is TGTGCCAGCAGCAACCGACTAGCGGGACTTGGAGATACGCAGTATTTT. The whole variable domain, filled in from reference TRBV7-3 and TRBJ2-3, reads GAGVSQTPSNKVTEKGKYVELRCDPISGHTALYWYRQSLGQGPEFLIYFQGTGAADDSGLPNDRFFAVRPEGSVSTLKIQRTERGDSAVYLCASSNRLAGLGDTQYFGPGTRLTVL.

This clone has only a few counts. CDR3 protein: CAISVAETNEQFF. The CDR3 DNA is TGTGCCATCAGTGTAGCGGAGACAAATGAGCAGTTCTTC. This chain connects TRBV10-3 to TRBJ2-1, with a weak D call TRBD2 (6 bases). CDR1 and CDR2 (germline): ENHRY, SYGVKD. This CDR3 contains 13 residues. V gave up 4 bases and J gave up 7 bases, with 11 bases separating them.